A selection of T cell receptor beta chains follows, all from one sample in a study of cytomegalovirus exposure and HLA in healthy donors. Measured with immunoSEQ multiplex PCR; TCRdb has only the in-frame clones, and not every one. The table has roughly 110,000 clones, roughly 82% seen once. Specimen: PBMCs. These receptors originate from a man aged 25 to 40 in good health and CMV-seropositive. CDR3s include the opening cysteine and the closing phenylalanine or tryptophan. The D gene is left open where the match is weak. Clone size is shown for a subset of rows, as once, few, many or a class of expanded clone.

v_call	clone_size	j_call	d_call	cdr3_aa	cdr3_nt
TRBV2	NA	TRBJ1-2	TRBD1	CASSEGSATGHGYTF	TGTGCCAGCAGTGAAGGTAGCGCGACAGGGCACGGCTACACCTTC
TRBV10-3	once	TRBJ2-1	TRBD2	CAIRAGLAGGPSNEQFF	TGTGCCATCAGAGCGGGACTAGCGGGGGGGCCGAGTAATGAGCAGTTCTTC
TRBV6-5	once	TRBJ2-5	NA	CASSYSLVQETQYF	TGTGCCAGCAGTTACTCACTGGTCCAAGAGACCCAGTACTTC
TRBV12-5	NA	TRBJ1-6	TRBD1	CASGLGQGDNSPLHF	TGTGCTAGTGGTTTAGGACAGGGGGATAATTCACCCCTCCACTTT
TRBV15	NA	TRBJ2-2	NA	CATSRDSSVGELFF	TGTGCCACCAGCAGAGATTCTTCGGTCGGGGAGCTGTTTTTT
TRBV29-1	NA	TRBJ1-2	TRBD1	CSVEMRTGQRRAF	TGCAGCGTTGAGATGAGGACAGGCCAACGCCGTGCCTTC
TRBV28	NA	TRBJ2-1	NA	CASSLTRVNEQFF	TGTGCCAGCAGTTTAACGCGAGTCAATGAGCAGTTCTTC
TRBV4-2	NA	TRBJ2-2	TRBD1	CASSQERQGASGELFF	TGTGCCAGCAGCCAAGAGCGGCAGGGGGCCAGCGGGGAGCTGTTTTTT
TRBV5-4	NA	TRBJ2-1	TRBD1	CASSGNRGRQFF	TGTGCCAGCAGCGGTAACAGGGGTCGGCAGTTCTTC
TRBV29-1	NA	TRBJ1-2	NA	CSVEDLGDGYTF	TGCAGCGTTGAAGATTTAGGGGATGGCTACACCTTC
TRBV19	few	TRBJ1-2	TRBD1	CASSIGQGKFGYGYTF	TGTGCCAGTAGTATCGGACAGGGGAAATTCGGCTATGGCTACACCTTC
TRBV7-8	NA	TRBJ1-2	NA	CASSLDGISHGYTF	TGTGCCAGCAGCTTAGACGGGATTTCTCATGGCTACACCTTC
TRBV2	NA	TRBJ1-1	NA	CASSRERGAFF	TGTGCCAGCAGTCGGGAGCGGGGAGCTTTCTTT
TRBV6-1	NA	TRBJ1-2	NA	CASIRGLGDYGYTF	TGTGCCAGCATTCGCGGTCTCGGGGACTATGGCTACACCTTC
TRBV2	NA	TRBJ2-2	TRBD1	CASSTRGLNGELFF	TGTGCCAGCAGTACCAGGGGGCTCAACGGGGAGCTGTTTTTT
TRBV4-1	once	TRBJ2-1	NA	CASSQPGISYNEQFF	TGCGCCAGCAGCCAACCAGGGATATCCTACAATGAGCAGTTCTTC
TRBV6-5	NA	TRBJ2-7	NA	CASQGSIYEQYF	TGTGCCAGTCAGGGGTCAATCTACGAGCAGTACTTC
TRBV7-2	NA	TRBJ1-2	NA	CASSELRQSLNYGYTF	TGTGCCAGCAGCGAACTAAGACAGTCCTTAAACTATGGCTACACCTTC
TRBV28	once	TRBJ2-7	TRBD1	CASTATGGATDEQYF	TGTGCCAGTACCGCGACAGGGGGCGCAACCGACGAGCAGTACTTC
TRBV18	NA	TRBJ2-1	NA	CASSPVAGNEQFF	TGTGCCAGCTCACCTGTAGCCGGGAATGAGCAGTTCTTC
TRBV30	few	TRBJ1-4	NA	CAWSGQAGEKLFF	TGTGCCTGGAGTGGGCAGGCTGGGGAAAAACTGTTTTTT
TRBV6-1	NA	TRBJ1-5	TRBD1	CASRSRDREHF	TGTGCCAGCAGAAGCCGGGACAGGGAGCATTTT
TRBV4-2	NA	TRBJ1-1	NA	CASSPESTEAFF	TGTGCCAGCAGCCCGGAGAGCACTGAAGCTTTCTTT
TRBV19	NA	TRBJ1-4	NA	CASSLLGKVGREKLFF	TGTGCCAGTAGTTTGTTAGGAAAGGTGGGCAGAGAAAAACTGTTTTTT
TRBV11-2	NA	TRBJ1-6	NA	CASTPGGIGSPLHF	TGTGCCAGCACCCCCGGGGGTATAGGGTCACCCCTCCACTTT
TRBV5-6	NA	TRBJ1-2	TRBD1	CASSWGQGVYGYTF	TGTGCCAGCAGCTGGGGACAGGGGGTGTATGGCTACACCTTC
TRBV6-5	NA	TRBJ1-1	NA	CASSKLNRVTTEAFF	TGTGCCAGCAGTAAGCTAAACAGGGTAACCACTGAAGCTTTCTTT
TRBV5-4	NA	TRBJ2-3	NA	CASSHPSELSTDTQYF	TGTGCCAGCAGCCATCCTAGCGAACTAAGCACAGATACGCAGTATTTT
TRBV7-9	NA	TRBJ1-2	NA	CASSLSPAPTAGGYTF	TGTGCCAGCAGCTTATCGCCAGCCCCGACAGCTGGTGGCTACACCTTC
TRBV19	NA	TRBJ2-5	NA	CASSAGIQETQYF	TGTGCCAGTAGCGCGGGGATCCAAGAGACCCAGTACTTC
TRBV18	NA	TRBJ1-2	TRBD1	CASSATSRTGVYGYTF	TGTGCCAGCTCAGCTACCTCCAGGACAGGGGTCTATGGCTACACCTTC
TRBV10-3	NA	TRBJ2-3	NA	CAIRRDGVHTDTQYF	TGTGCCATCAGGAGAGACGGGGTCCACACAGATACGCAGTATTTT
TRBV6-5	NA	TRBJ1-2	NA	CASSYAGGENYGYTF	TGTGCCAGCAGTTACGCTGGGGGCGAGAACTATGGCTACACCTTC
TRBV29-1	NA	TRBJ1-2	TRBD1	CSVDTGGAYGYTF	TGCAGCGTCGACACAGGGGGGGCCTATGGCTACACCTTC
TRBV4-1	NA	TRBJ2-1	TRBD2	CASSRGGLAGANEQFF	TGCGCCAGCAGTCGAGGCGGACTAGCGGGGGCCAATGAGCAGTTCTTC
TRBV7-7	NA	TRBJ1-2	NA	CASIQGTGGPEPRGYTF	TGTGCTAGCATCCAGGGCACGGGGGGTCCGGAGCCCCGAGGCTACACCTTC
TRBV29-1	once	TRBJ2-5	TRBD2	CSVESGAGGRETQYF	TGCAGCGTTGAATCTGGAGCGGGGGGTCGAGAGACCCAGTACTTC
TRBV5-1	once	TRBJ2-7	TRBD2	CASSLAKTSGGDEQYF	TGCGCCAGCAGCTTGGCCAAGACTAGCGGGGGCGATGAGCAGTACTTC
TRBV11-2	NA	TRBJ2-1	NA	CASSLADNEQFF	TGTGCCAGCAGCTTAGCGGACAATGAGCAGTTCTTC
TRBV6-5	NA	TRBJ2-3	NA	CASRPQGTDTQYF	TGTGCCAGCAGACCACAGGGCACAGATACGCAGTATTTT
TRBV4-1	NA	TRBJ2-3	TRBD2	CASSQETSGGVADTQYF	TGCGCCAGCAGCCAAGAGACTAGCGGGGGGGTGGCAGATACGCAGTATTTT
TRBV5-4	NA	TRBJ1-2	NA	CASSFGGDYGYTF	TGTGCCAGCAGCTTTGGAGGGGACTATGGCTACACCTTC
TRBV2	once	TRBJ1-3	NA	CASGMRGSGNTIYF	TGTGCCAGCGGGATGCGGGGCTCTGGAAACACCATATATTTT
TRBV11-2	NA	TRBJ2-2	TRBD2	CASREGSSGGSGGELFF	TGTGCCAGCAGAGAAGGTTCTAGCGGGGGTTCTGGCGGGGAGCTGTTTTTT
TRBV7-2	NA	TRBJ1-1	NA	CASSSPPGREAFF	TGTGCCAGCAGCTCTCCCCCGGGGAGAGAAGCTTTCTTT
TRBV7-9	NA	TRBJ1-1	TRBD1	CSSSSTRTGRNTEAFF	TGTTCCAGCAGCAGCACACGGACAGGGCGCAACACTGAAGCTTTCTTT
TRBV5-1	NA	TRBJ1-4	TRBD1	CASSLAGTGYNEKLFF	TGCGCCAGCAGCTTGGCCGGGACAGGTTATAATGAAAAACTGTTTTTT
TRBV6-6	few	TRBJ1-5	NA	CASSAAGGNQPQHF	TGTGCCAGCAGCGCAGCGGGTGGCAATCAGCCCCAGCATTTT
TRBV5-4	NA	TRBJ2-1	NA	CASSPEASRNEQFF	TGTGCCAGCAGCCCGGAGGCTAGCAGGAATGAGCAGTTCTTC
TRBV5-1	NA	TRBJ1-1	TRBD1	CASSLVDRGGLNTEAFF	TGCGCCAGCAGCTTAGTAGACAGGGGTGGTCTGAACACTGAAGCTTTCTTT
TRBV6-1	NA	TRBJ2-5	TRBD2	CASSEGGSAWAQYF	TGTGCCAGCAGCGAGGGAGGGTCGGCATGGGCCCAGTACTTC